The source of this T cell receptor beta chain is a study of cytomegalovirus exposure and HLA in healthy donors. Turning to the study itself: Unique TCRs numbering around 80 million, obtained from HLA-typed donors, made up an early data release.

The CDR3 has 15 residues. Germline CDR1 LNHDA, CDR2 SQIVND (reference sequence). Trimming at V came to 3 bases and at J to 7 bases, leaving 1 base not matched to a gene. As to this clone: No antigen is known for it.

This PCR relied on a set of 60 Vbeta primers and 13 Jbeta primers. The authors' processing: An analysis performed later counted about 80 million unique TCR beta chains (roughly 11 million of them shared). TCRdb keeps only in-frame clones here, not all; method: immunoSEQ multiplex PCR. V and J calls and clone size come straight from that table; D and trimming were deduced from the DNA. The sample carries about 140,000 clones, about 79% recorded once. Study conclusions and caveats: Further analysis was carried out later, and it showed several of the most significant clusters appearing linked to common viral pathogens.

The sequenced material came from PBMCs. The rearrangement joins TRBV19 to TRBJ2-2; 14 bases fit TRBD2. The source is a male donor in good health and CMV-seronegative. CDR3 region: CASSIGTSGGGELFF. CDR3 DNA: TGTGCCAGTAGTATTGGGACTAGCGGGGGCGGGGAGCTGTTTTTT. The full variable domain, in which reference TRBV19 and TRBJ2-2 provide the parts outside the CDR3, is DGGITQSPKYLFRKEGQNVTLSCEQNLNHDAMYWYRQDPGQGLRLIYYSQIVNDFQKGDIAEGYSVSREKKESFPLTVTSAQKNPTAFYLCASSIGTSGGGELFFGEGSRLTVL.